The sequence of this T cell receptor (beta chain) was determined in a study of blood T cells in healthy people across ages. Study results and caveats: Not knowing donor CMV status may have confounded expanded clonotype changes. Researchers report that TCR beta diversity correlated strongly with naive T cell percentage. Getting older went along with TCR beta diversity per million T cells dropping roughly linearly.

In germline, CDR1 is DFQATT, CDR2 SNEGSKA (reference sequence). J gave up 4 bases and V 1 base, and 8 bases lay outside the gene matches. The CDR3 extends over 17 amino acids. This clonotype was seen a handful of times. Its antigen is unknown. Primers used in a second PCR of roughly 7 to 11 cycles were a sample-barcoded 5' primer and a J-beta primer mix. Each CDR3 protein gets one entry after TCRdb re-called the 5' RACE reads with MiXCR. The table records 700,000 to 950,000 distinct CDR3 sequences, roughly two fifths of them present only once. Each individual donor underwent a draw of roughly 10 milliliters of peripheral blood.

The clonotype comes from a woman aged 55-70 years in good health. The source material was blood. The gene calls are TRBV20-1 and TRBJ2-1; TRBD2 aligns across 12 bases. In nucleotides, the CDR3 is TGCAGTGCTAGAGGTCCCGGGACTAGCGGGTCATACAATGAGCAGTTCTTC. Its protein product is CSARGPGTSGSYNEQFF.